One sample yielded the 4 T cell receptor beta chains listed below, sequenced in a study of blood T cell repertoires in COVID-19. Profiling relied on immunoSEQ multiplex PCR, and the TCRdb table lists in-frame clones only, not all of them. The profile shows 500,000 or so clones, roughly nine tenths of them singletons. Material: PBMCs or T cells enriched from blood (not recorded which). The receptors derive from a woman between 18 and 30 years old who had recovered from COVID-19.

J is TRBJ1-1 and V is TRBV4-1; no clear D. The germline V gene has CDR1 MGHRA and CDR2 YSYEKL. The CDR3 loop spans 12 amino acids. V lost 5 bases and J 1 base, leaving 5 bases between the germline ends. CDR3 region: CASSEANTEAFF. The DNA for the CDR3 is TGCGCCAGCAGCGAGGCGAACACTGAAGCTTTCTTT.

The CDR3: CSAEQGDEAFF. CDR3 DNA sequence: TGCAGTGCTGAACAGGGCGATGAAGCTTTCTTT. The J gene is TRBJ1-1, the V gene TRBV20-1; possibly TRBD1 for D (6 bases). In germline, CDR1 is DFQATT, CDR2 SNEGSKA (reference sequence). There are 11 residues in the CDR3. Trimming stripped 5 bases from V and 7 bases from J, with 11 bases between.

The V call is TRBV7-3, the J call TRBJ2-1; the match to TRBD2 covers 7 bases. The trim removed 0 bases at V and 0 bases at J, leaving 5 bases unmatched. The CDR3 loop spans 17 amino acids. CDR1 is SGHTA and CDR2 is FQGTGA in the germline V gene. This chain's CDR3 is CASSLTNGGNSYNEQFF. For the CDR3, the DNA is TGTGCCAGCAGCTTAACGAACGGGGGGAACTCCTACAATGAGCAGTTCTTC.

The chain employs TRBV30 and TRBJ2-7; 7 bases fit TRBD1. CDR1 GTSNPN and CDR2 SVGIG come from the germline V gene (reference sequence). The CDR3 has 14 residues. The V and J ends lost 1 base and 3 bases, in that order; junction bases with no gene match: 6. The DNA of the CDR3 is TGTGCCTGGAGTGCGGGACAGTTACTCTACGAGCAGTACTTC. Residues: CAWSAGQLLYEQYF.